The T cell receptor beta chain under discussion was sequenced for a study of T cells in Graves' hyperthyroidism and ophthalmopathy (dated by TCRdb to the late 2010s). Looking at the study overall: Peripheral blood was collected at initial diagnosis, before any treatment. A discovery cohort of fewer than 110 patients, approximately 45 with Graves' ophthalmopathy and about 58 with stable Graves' hyperthyroidism, was used to find distinguishing TCR V-J signatures. For training and testing, the approximately 97 patients in the discovery cohort were randomly divided in a 7:3 ratio. The paper describes TCR Vbeta CDR3 sequencing of some 130 peripheral blood samples, made up of around 41 ophthalmopathy patients, roughly 72 hyperthyroidism patients and 17 progressor patients. Once sampling was done, hyperthyroidism patients were given methimazole at a starting dose of 30 mg daily, whereas ophthalmopathy patients were given high-dose intravenous methylprednisolone. An independent validation cohort of about 20 hyperthyroidism patients and 17 patients who later progressed to ophthalmopathy tested prospective prediction of ophthalmopathy. The study also compared thyroid tissue and blood T-cell repertoires from about 6 Graves' hyperthyroidism patients. What the research found in general, with its limitations: Blood samples also contained most of the expanded thyroid clonotypes (frequency above 0.001), which suggests that blood repertoires may reflect thyroid immune responses. In cross-validation, a model built on a 13 V-J signature told ophthalmopathy apart from stable hyperthyroidism with about 90% sensitivity and 81% to 82% specificity, and in testing the same model reached 80%/75%. In validation, progression to ophthalmopathy was predicted by the model with 70.59% sensitivity and roughly 76% specificity, a median of approximately 7.1 months before onset. No statistical method was used to set the sample size in advance, and investigators knew the group allocation.

Deletion took 8 bases off V and 0 bases off J, with a span of 19 bases between the germline ends. Via the germline V gene, CDR1 is SGHTA and CDR2 FQGNSA. The CDR3 starts with the cysteine, ends with the phenylalanine, and has 16 residues. Only the CDR3 DNA is retained, 48 bases long and in frame from the first base. The TCR beta CDR3 regions were amplified from RNA transcripts. The TCR CDR3 was subjected to a first round of RT-PCR using the HTBI primer set and the Qiagen OneStep RT-PCR kit. Libraries were constructed in a second round of multiplex PCR, after which size selection and purification were carried out. The libraries were sequenced on an Illumina HiSeq2000 using paired-end 100 bp reads. Per the original workflow: SOAPnuke was used to process the raw data, removing reads that contained adapters or uncalled bases, had a mean Phred below 15, or lacked an exact match to the constant primer or identifier. High-quality paired reads were merged with COPE v1.2.5, and unique nucleotide sequences were defined as clonotypes. MiTCR v1.1 was used to align clonotypes to the IMGT TRBV, TRBD and TRBJ reference segments. The analysis included only V-J combinations with a frequency above 0.0001, which together covered roughly 99% of the repertoires. A TCS score was defined as the ratio between F50 (clonal expansion) and ExV (chaos), using BLOSUM62-based TCRdist between CDR3 peptides within each V-J. Welch's t-statistics and random forest reduced 514 V-J features to roughly 13, which were used in a naive Bayes classifier (R e1071). The raw public reads went through TCRdb reprocessing: fastp at Q25, MiXCR clone calling, in-frame beta chains kept. Every entry covers one CDR3 protein and lists the most common genes and DNA from its rows. Here the V and J calls rest on TCRdb's processing, not on the authors' analysis. This sample is represented by around 700,000 distinct CDR3 sequences; around 20% of them were singletons. The ten largest clones take up over 15% of the sample.

Hyperthyroidism patients were newly diagnosed, had a disease duration of under 2 months, and were aged 18 to 65 years. Exclusion was applied to patients with uncontrolled infections, other autoimmune diseases, pregnancy or lactation. Diagnoses relied on clinical symptoms, serum thyroxine and TRAb, thyroid ultrasound and orbital computed tomography. For progressor patients, blood was drawn at the first diagnosis of hyperthyroidism, before any ophthalmopathy symptoms had appeared. PBMCs were isolated from 10 ml of fresh peripheral blood by Ficoll-Paque density gradient centrifugation. Progressor patients were defined as those initially diagnosed with Graves' hyperthyroidism in whom ophthalmopathy developed during follow-up. Total RNA was extracted with Trizol reagent, and quality was checked on an Agilent 2100 Bioanalyzer. This clonotype was observed a few times. Its antigen is currently not known. No much larger clonotype is one base removed from it; base qualities were not supplied.

This chain is built from TRBV7-2 and TRBJ1-1; there is no confident call for the D gene. The TCR sequence derives from a woman between 45 and 65 years old with Graves' hyperthyroidism that later progressed to Graves' ophthalmopathy. Sequencing was performed on blood. The nucleotide sequence is TGTGCCAGCCAACCTTATTTGGGAGGGATGAACACTGAAGCTTTCTTT. The resulting protein is CASQPYLGGMNTEAFF. When the CDR3 is completed using the reference TRBV7-2 and TRBJ1-1 genes on either side, the full variable domain is GAGVSQSPSNKVTEKGKDVELRCDPISGHTALYWYRQSLGQGLEFLIYFQGNSAPDKSGLPSDRFSAERTGGSVSTLTIQRTQQEDSAVYLCASQPYLGGMNTEAFFGQGTRLTVV.